This is a list of T cell receptor beta chains from one sample in a study of patients and donors after allogeneic stem cell transplantation. TCRdb reprocessed the RT-PCR reads with MiXCR, giving one entry per CDR3 protein. The sample records fewer than 200,000 distinct CDR3 sequences, around 30% being singletons. The specimen sequenced was blood, either unsorted or a sorted T cell fraction (not recorded which). These receptor sequences come from a human donor who was either an allogeneic HSCT recipient or a stem cell or donor lymphocyte infusion donor (not recorded which). It is not recorded whose cells these are; they may come from a transplant donor. Both conserved end residues are part of each CDR3.

j_gene: TRBJ2-1
v_gene: TRBV5-1
CDR3aa: CASSLVDSTYNEQFF

j_gene: TRBJ2-3
v_gene: TRBV12-3/TRBV12-4
CDR3aa: CASSLRGPTDTQYF

j_gene: TRBJ2-5
v_gene: TRBV4-2
CDR3aa: CASSPISKGQETQYF

j_gene: TRBJ1-2
v_gene: TRBV3-1
CDR3aa: CASSPGRDREPFNYGYTF

j_gene: TRBJ2-1
v_gene: TRBV20-1
CDR3aa: CSAREISGYNEQFF

j_gene: TRBJ2-2
v_gene: TRBV24-1
CDR3aa: CATSDFGGVDGTGELFF

j_gene: TRBJ2-5
v_gene: TRBV20-1
CDR3aa: CSAVPGTSTKETQYF

j_gene: TRBJ2-7
v_gene: TRBV2
CDR3aa: CASPRTSHEQYF

j_gene: TRBJ2-2
v_gene: TRBV27
CDR3aa: CASSFVGHLTGELFF

j_gene: TRBJ2-7
v_gene: TRBV20-1
CDR3aa: CSARDGRSYYEQYF

j_gene: TRBJ1-6
v_gene: TRBV20-1
CDR3aa: CSARQGPTLHF

j_gene: TRBJ1-2
v_gene: TRBV10-3
CDR3aa: CAISDRTGRNYGYTF

j_gene: TRBJ1-5
v_gene: TRBV12-3/TRBV12-4
CDR3aa: CASSSAGGNQPQHF

j_gene: TRBJ2-7
v_gene: TRBV29-1
CDR3aa: CSVTVLATGGFYEQYF

j_gene: TRBJ1-5
v_gene: TRBV12-3/TRBV12-4
CDR3aa: CASTGGARQPQHF

j_gene: TRBJ2-7
v_gene: TRBV20-1
CDR3aa: CSARELAAYEQYF

j_gene: TRBJ2-1
v_gene: TRBV7-9
CDR3aa: CASSVGLAGGKNEQFF